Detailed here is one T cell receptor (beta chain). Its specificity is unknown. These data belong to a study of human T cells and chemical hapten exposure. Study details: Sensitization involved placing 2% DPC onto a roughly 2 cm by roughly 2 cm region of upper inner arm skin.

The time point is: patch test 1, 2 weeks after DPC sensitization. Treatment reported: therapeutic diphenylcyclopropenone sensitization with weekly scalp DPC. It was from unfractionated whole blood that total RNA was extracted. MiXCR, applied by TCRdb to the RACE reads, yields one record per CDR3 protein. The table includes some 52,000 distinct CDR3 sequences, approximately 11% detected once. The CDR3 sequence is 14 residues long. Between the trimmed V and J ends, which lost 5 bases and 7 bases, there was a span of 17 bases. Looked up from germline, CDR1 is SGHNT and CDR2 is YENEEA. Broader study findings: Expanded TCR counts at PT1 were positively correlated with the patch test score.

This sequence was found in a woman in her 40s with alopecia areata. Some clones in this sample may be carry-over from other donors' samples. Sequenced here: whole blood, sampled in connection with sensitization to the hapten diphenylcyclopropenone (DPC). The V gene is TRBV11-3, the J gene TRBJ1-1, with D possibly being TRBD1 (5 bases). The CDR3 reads CASSQSRGSGEAFF. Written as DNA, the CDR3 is TGTGCCAGCAGCCAAAGCCGGGGGTCGGGTGAAGCTTTCTTT.